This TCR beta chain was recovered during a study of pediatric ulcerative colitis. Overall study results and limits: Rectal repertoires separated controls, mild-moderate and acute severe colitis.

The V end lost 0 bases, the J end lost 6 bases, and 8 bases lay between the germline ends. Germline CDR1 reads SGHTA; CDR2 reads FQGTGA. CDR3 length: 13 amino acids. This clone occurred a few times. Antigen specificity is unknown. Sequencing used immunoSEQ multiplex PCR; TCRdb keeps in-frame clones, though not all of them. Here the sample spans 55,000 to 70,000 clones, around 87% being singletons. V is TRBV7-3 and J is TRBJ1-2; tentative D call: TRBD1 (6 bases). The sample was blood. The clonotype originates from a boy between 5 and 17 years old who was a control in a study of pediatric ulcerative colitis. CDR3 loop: CASSLTRGNGYTF. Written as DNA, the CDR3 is TGTGCCAGCAGCTTAACTAGGGGGAATGGCTACACCTTC.